This TCR beta chain was profiled in a study of glioma-infiltrating T cells after dendritic cell vaccination (dated by TCRdb to 2016 to 2017). As for the study more broadly: The cohort comprised about 15 glioblastoma patients from Phase I and II dendritic cell vaccination trials, 9 newly diagnosed and 6 with recurrent disease. Three intradermal dendritic cell vaccine injections were administered to patients at biweekly intervals in the arm below the axilla. Between 2003 and 2012, the patients were given dendritic cell vaccination pulsed with autologous tumor lysate. Survival after dendritic cell vaccination was correlated with TCR sequencing metrics, such as TIL content and the overlap between tumor and blood repertoires. In glioblastoma patients vaccinated with dendritic cells, deep sequencing of TCR beta CDR3 regions served to measure tumor-infiltrating lymphocyte content and to compare repertoires between tumor and blood. The vaccine consisted of monocyte-derived dendritic cells cultured less than nine days with IL-4 and GM-CSF, then pulsed overnight with autologous tumor lysate.

According to the study, the label for this sample's time point signals: after dendritic cell vaccination, including at tumor progression/relapse. Patients were selected on the basis of adequate residual fresh-frozen tumor tissue and more than two years of available survival data. Molecular status otherwise varied across the glioblastoma patients, but none of them carried an isocitrate dehydrogenase mutation. PBMC collection took place before vaccination, two weeks after the third vaccination, and at tumor progression if progression occurred. Genomic DNA was extracted with the Qiagen DNeasy Blood extraction Kit. V drops 3 bases and J drops 3 bases, leaving 8 bases in between. As encoded in the germline V gene, CDR1 is SQVTM while CDR2 is ANQGSEA. The CDR3 runs 12 amino acids, cysteine and phenylalanine included. The retained sequence is limited to the CDR3, 36 bases, with the frame set at the first base.

Of note for this clone: No antigen is known for it. No much larger clone exists at a distance of one base, and base qualities are not known.

Using the immunoSEQ assay, TCRB CDR3 regions were amplified from about 1.9 micrograms of genomic DNA, or from all available DNA when less than that was on hand. The multiplex PCR employed 60 forward primers targeting TCR V beta segments and 13 reverse primers targeting J beta segments. Synthetic control templates were spiked into each sample at limiting dilution to estimate reads per starting template. The Illumina HiSeq System generated 87 bp sequencing reads. For the original study's pipeline: PCR and sequencing errors were removed by a nearest neighbor algorithm that merged closely related sequences. TCR overlap was measured as the percentage of unique tumor TCR beta sequences that were also present in the peripheral blood of the same patient. TCRdb obtained this table from immuneACCESS and retained in-frame rearrangements with V and J assigned. These tables miss some clones; where compared with another copy, unresolved V genes account for less than half of the shortfall, and the remainder is unexplained. V and J calls and clone size are those listed in that table; D and trimming were worked out from the DNA. The table for this sample lists 80,000 to 95,000 clones; about 85% of them were counted only once. The top ten constitute 8.5% of the sample.

The paper as a whole reports these results and caveats: The cohort was small and heterogeneous, few patients had complete blood and tumor sets, and even fewer had initial-recurrent tumor pairs. Longer time to progression and overall survival after dendritic cell vaccination were predicted by higher estimated pretreatment TIL content. The three-group TCR overlap response model was described as speculative and requiring prospective validation. TCR clonality showed no direct relationship with survival, which suggests that a diverse polyclonal response may be important.

The TCR was taken from a human donor with glioblastoma. Rearrangement joined TRBV29-1 to TRBJ1-2, with the D gene uncertain. The starting material was blood, obtained after dendritic cell vaccination. The base sequence is TGCAGCGTTGACAACAGATACTATGGCTACACCTTC. Translated, this is CSVDNRYYGYTF.